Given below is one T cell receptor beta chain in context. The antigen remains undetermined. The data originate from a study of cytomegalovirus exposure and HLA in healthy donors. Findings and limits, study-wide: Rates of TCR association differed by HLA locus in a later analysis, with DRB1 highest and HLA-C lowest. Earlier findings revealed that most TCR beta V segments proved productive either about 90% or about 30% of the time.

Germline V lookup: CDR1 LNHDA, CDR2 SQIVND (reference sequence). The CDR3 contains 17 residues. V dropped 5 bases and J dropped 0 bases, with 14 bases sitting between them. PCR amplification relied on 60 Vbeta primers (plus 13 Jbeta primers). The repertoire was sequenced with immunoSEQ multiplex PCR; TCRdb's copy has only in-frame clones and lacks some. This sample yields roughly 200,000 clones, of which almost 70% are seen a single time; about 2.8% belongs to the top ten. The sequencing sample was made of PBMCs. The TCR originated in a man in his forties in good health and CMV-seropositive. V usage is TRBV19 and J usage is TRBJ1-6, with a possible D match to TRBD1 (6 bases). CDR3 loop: CASSPDSWSSYNSPLHF. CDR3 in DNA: TGTGCCAGTAGTCCGGACAGCTGGAGCTCCTATAATTCACCCCTCCACTTT.